The rows below give T cell receptor beta chains drawn from one sample of a study of T cells in Graves' hyperthyroidism and ophthalmopathy. TCRdb itself ran the multiplex PCR reads through MiXCR, one entry per CDR3 protein. The table shows approximately 600,000 distinct CDR3 sequences, with less than 25% occurring only once. Sequenced sample: blood. The receptors were sampled from a man younger than 45 with Graves' ophthalmopathy. Both conserved end residues are part of each CDR3. The D gene is left open where the match is weak. Size tells how often a clone was seen (once, few, many) or the class of an expanded clone, and some rows leave it out.

d_call j_call clone_size v_call cdr3_nt cdr3_aa
. TRBJ2-1 few TRBV6-1 TGTGCCAGCAGAGACGGACGGGTGATGAGTGAGCAGTTCTTC CASRDGRVMSEQFF
. TRBJ2-3 few TRBV4-1 TGCGCCAGCAGATTGACAGCTATACTTAGCACAGATACGCAGTATTTT CASRLTAILSTDTQYF
. TRBJ1-4 few TRBV19 TGTGCCAGTAGTATCCTAGGACTGAGTGAAAAACTGTTTTTT CASSILGLSEKLFF
. TRBJ1-2 few TRBV27 TGTGCCAGCAGCGGCGGGACGGGGATTCGCTACACCTTC CASSGGTGIRYTF
. TRBJ1-2 few TRBV20-1 TGCAGTGCTAGAGACCCGTGGGGGGCTAACTATGGCTACACCTTC CSARDPWGANYGYTF
TRBD2 TRBJ2-7 . TRBV5-6 TGTGCCAGCAGCCCCGGACTAGCGGGACTATCCTACGAGCAGTACTTC CASSPGLAGLSYEQYF
. TRBJ2-7 . TRBV10-1 TGCGCCAGCAGTGGGGAACAGGGTCGGTTTGACGAGCAGTACTTC CASSGEQGRFDEQYF
. TRBJ2-7 few TRBV2 TGTGCCAGCAGTGGGGGAGAGTACTACGAGCAGTACTTC CASSGGEYYEQYF
. TRBJ1-2 few TRBV20-1 TGCAGTGCTAGAGAGGGACAAACTAACTATGGCTACACCTTC CSAREGQTNYGYTF
TRBD1 TRBJ2-5 . TRBV5-1 TGCGCCAGCAGCTTGCCCAAACTCAGACAGGGTATTCTAGAGACCCAGTACTTC CASSLPKLRQGILETQYF
. TRBJ2-1 . TRBV11-2 TGTGCCAGCAGCCTTTCTGAGCAGTTCTTC CASSLSEQFF
. TRBJ2-3 many TRBV28 TGTGCCATCACTGGGGGAGGCACAGATACGCAGTATTTT CAITGGGTDTQYF
TRBD1 TRBJ2-5 . TRBV24-1 TGTGCCACCAGTGACACTCCCCGGACAGGGGCCCAAGAGACCCAGTACTTC CATSDTPRTGAQETQYF
TRBD1 TRBJ1-2 . TRBV19 TGTGCCAGTAGTATCGCTGGACAGGGAGACTATGGCTACACCTTC CASSIAGQGDYGYTF
. TRBJ2-5 . TRBV4-3 TGCGCCAGCAGCCAAGGGTCAAGAAGGGAGACCCAGTACTTC CASSQGSRRETQYF
. TRBJ1-2 . TRBV10-3 TGTGCCATCAGTGACCAGACGTATGGCTACACCTTC CAISDQTYGYTF
. TRBJ1-3 . TRBV3-1 TGTGCCAGCAGCAGACTAGCATCTGGAAACACCATATATTTT CASSRLASGNTIYF
TRBD1 TRBJ1-4 few TRBV7-9 TGTGCCAGCAGCTTGGCAGGGGGCATGGAAAAACTGTTTTTT CASSLAGGMEKLFF
. TRBJ2-1 few TRBV9 TGTGCCAGCAGCGTAGGCCCCCTTCCCACCCAACGAGGGGATGAGCAGTTCTTC CASSVGPLPTQRGDEQFF
TRBD2 TRBJ2-1 many TRBV6-2/TRBV6-3 TGTGCCAGCACCAATAGCGGGAGGGCCCACAATGAGCAGTTCTTC CASTNSGRAHNEQFF
TRBD1 TRBJ1-2 . TRBV28 TGTGCCAGCAGTACGACAGGGGATAGTGGTGGCTACACCTTC CASSTTGDSGGYTF